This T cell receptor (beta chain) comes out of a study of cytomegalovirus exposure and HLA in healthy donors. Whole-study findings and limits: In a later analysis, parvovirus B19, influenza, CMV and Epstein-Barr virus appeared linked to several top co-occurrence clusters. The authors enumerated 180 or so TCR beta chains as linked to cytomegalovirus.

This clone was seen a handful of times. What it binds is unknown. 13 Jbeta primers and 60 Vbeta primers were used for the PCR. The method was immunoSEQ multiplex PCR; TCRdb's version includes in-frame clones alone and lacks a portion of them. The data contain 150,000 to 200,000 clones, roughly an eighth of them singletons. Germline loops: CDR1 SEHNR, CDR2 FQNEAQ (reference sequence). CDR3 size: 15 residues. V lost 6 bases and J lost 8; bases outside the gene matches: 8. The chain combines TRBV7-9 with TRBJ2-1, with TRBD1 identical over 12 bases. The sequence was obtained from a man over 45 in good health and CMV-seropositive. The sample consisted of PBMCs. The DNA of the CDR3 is TGTGCCAGCAGTACCGGGACAGGGGGCTGGGATGAGCAGTTCTTC. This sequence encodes CASSTGTGGWDEQFF. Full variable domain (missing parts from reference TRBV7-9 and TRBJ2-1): DTGVSQNPRHKITKRGQNVTFRCDPISEHNRLYWYRQTLGQGPEFLTYFQNEAQLEKSRLLSDRFSAERPKGSFSTLEIQRTEQGDSAMYLCASSTGTGGWDEQFFGPGTRLTVL.